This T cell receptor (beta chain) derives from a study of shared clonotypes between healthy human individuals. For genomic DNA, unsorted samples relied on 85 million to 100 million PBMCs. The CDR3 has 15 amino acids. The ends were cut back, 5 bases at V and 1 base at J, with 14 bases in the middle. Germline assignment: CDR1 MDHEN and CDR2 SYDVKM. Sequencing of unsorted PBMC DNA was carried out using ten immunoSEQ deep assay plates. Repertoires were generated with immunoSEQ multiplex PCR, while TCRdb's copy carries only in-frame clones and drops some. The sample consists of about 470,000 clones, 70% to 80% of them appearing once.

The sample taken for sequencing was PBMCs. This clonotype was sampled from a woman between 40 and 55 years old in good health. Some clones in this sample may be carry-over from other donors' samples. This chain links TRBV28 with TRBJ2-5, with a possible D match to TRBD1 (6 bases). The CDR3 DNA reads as TGTGCCAGCAGTAGGATATGGACAGCCCAAGAGACCCAGTACTTC. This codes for CASSRIWTAQETQYF.